This TCR beta chain was sequenced for a study of identical twins (dated by TCRdb to about 2016). At the level of the whole study: To test whether fetal clonotypes persist, the study used deep sequencing on TCR alpha and beta repertoires from monozygotic twins, unrelated adults of various ages, and cord blood. Replicate twin experiments were performed at different times using different library preparation protocols to rule out contamination.

Results and caveats for the whole study, not just this receptor: Because the same donors could not be followed over many years, the conclusions depended on cross-sectional statistical analysis. Compared with coincidental sharing between unrelated individuals, out-of-frame TCR alpha sequences shared between twins had an excess of sequences with low generation probability. Abundant cord blood beta clonotypes had fewer insertions, young adult naive repertoires showed a similar but weaker trend, and memory repertoires showed no such trend. A weaker excess of twin sharing was found in beta out-of-frame sequences because the signal-to-noise ratio was lowered by fewer shared sequences. Invariant T cells such as MAIT and iNKT could partly confound zero-insertion analyses, though diverse VJ usage argued against this for most clonotypes. In monozygotic twins, out-of-frame TCR alpha sharing was systematically underestimated by recombination models, although the models agreed with sharing between unrelated individuals.

Library method: 5' RACE. Sequencing used an Illumina HiSeq 2000. Template switching added a universal primer binding site, and the final cDNA carried a unique molecular identifier that allowed TCR cDNA molecules to be counted accurately. First-strand cDNA for TCR alpha and beta chains was synthesized from specific primers in the conserved constant-segment region. To control for contamination, each cDNA library was double barcoded with a SMART-Mk sample barcode plus Illumina barcodes. TruSeq adapter sequences, together with Illumina sample barcodes, were added in two successive PCR steps. The TCR alpha and beta cDNA libraries were sequenced on the Illumina HiSeq platform using custom primers. In the authors' own workflow: MiGEC processed the raw reads to extract unique molecular identifiers, while MiXCR was used to determine the CDR3 positions. Recombination models were inferred per individual with the repgenHMM and IGoR tools using an EM algorithm. Shared clonotypes were analyzed with the tcR package in R, and sharing was normalized by the product of cloneset sizes. To study raw recombination without the effects of thymic and clonal selection, out-of-frame nonproductive sequences were analyzed. The public reads were reprocessed in TCRdb via fastp at Q25 and MiXCR, keeping in-frame beta chains. Each entry merges the rows of one CDR3 protein and shows their most common DNA and genes. Here the V and J calls rest on TCRdb's processing, not on the authors' analysis. Recorded for this sample are 500,000 to 650,000 distinct CDR3 sequences; around 22% of them occurred a single time. Around 0.48% of the sample is in the top ten clones.

This clonotype came up a few times. This clone's antigen is unknown. Per-base qualities were not stored, and no clone one base away is much larger. All donors were healthy Caucasians. The twin cohort consisted of three pairs of female monozygotic twins, all aged about 18 to 29 years. CD4+ and CD8+ T cell populations were isolated with positive isolation kits from Invitrogen. Separately, the same data were catalogued under a study of yellow fever vaccine responses in identical twins. As the second paper documents: According to the authors, the vaccine-induced T cell response in identical twins seemed to be partly convergent and partly specific to each individual. The study precisely tracked vaccine-responding T cell clones in identical twins.

The origin of this receptor is a woman aged 18-29 years in good health. The sequencing input was CD4+ T cells sorted from blood.

The CDR3 amino acid sequence is: CASSWTTGDTEAFF. The DNA sequence is TGCGCCAGCAGCTGGACCACAGGGGACACTGAAGCTTTCTTT. The chain uses TRBV5-1 and TRBJ1-1, with 7 junctional bases fitting TRBD1. CDR3 length: 14 amino acids, cysteine to phenylalanine. Of the read, only the CDR3 DNA is kept; its 42 bases are in frame from base 1. As encoded in the germline V gene, CDR1 is SGHRS while CDR2 is YFSETQ. Trimming accounts for 3 bases at V and 3 bases at J, while the number of junction bases matched to no gene is 5.